This TCR beta chain was found in a study of cytomegalovirus exposure and HLA in healthy donors. The PCR ran on 60 Vbeta and 13 Jbeta primers. Method: immunoSEQ multiplex PCR; TCRdb's copy keeps in-frame clones and lacks some. The sample holds fewer than 200,000 clones, about three quarters seen once. CDR3 length equals 14 residues. The V gene end was trimmed by 3 bases and the J gene end by 7 bases; junction bases not matched to a gene: 4. Germline V gives CDR1 KGHSH, CDR2 LQKENI. The chain couples TRBV18 to TRBJ2-1; 9 nucleotides line up with TRBD1. Sample: PBMCs. The TCR comes from a female donor in good health and CMV-seronegative. CDR3 nucleotide sequence: TGTGCCAGCTCACCGGGACAGGGCACGAATGAGCAGTTCTTC. This encodes CASSPGQGTNEQFF. The variable domain in full, with the rest retrieved from reference TRBV18 and TRBJ2-1, is NAGVMQNPRHLVRRRGQEARLRCSPMKGHSHVYWYRQLPEEGLKFMVYLQKENIIDESGMPKERFSAEFPKEGPSILRIQQVVRGDSAAYFCASSPGQGTNEQFFGPGTRLTVL.